The rows below give T cell receptor beta chains drawn from one sample of a study of blood T cells in healthy people across ages. TCRdb reanalysed the 5' RACE reads using MiXCR and keeps one entry per CDR3 protein. The sample shows hundreds of thousands of distinct CDR3 sequences, 40% to 65% of them seen only once. The source material was blood. The source of these receptors is a woman aged 80 or older in good health. The CDR3 runs from the conserved cysteine through the conserved F or W. The D gene is left open where the match is weak. Not every row has a clone size; where given, it reads once, few, many or a size class.

j_gene | v_gene | d_gene | abundance | CDR3aa | CDR3nt
TRBJ1-3 | TRBV10-3 | . | . | CAISEAPRSSGNTIYF | TGTGCCATCAGTGAGGCCCCCCGCAGCTCTGGAAACACCATATATTTT
TRBJ2-1 | TRBV7-9 | . | . | CASSFVRGGNNEQFF | TGTGCCAGCAGCTTTGTCAGGGGAGGTAACAATGAGCAGTTCTTC
TRBJ2-7 | TRBV6-1 | . | . | CATDAVGAGNEQYF | TGTGCCACCGACGCGGTGGGGGCGGGCAATGAGCAGTACTTC
TRBJ2-2 | TRBV29-1 | . | many | CSVGGSGELFF | TGCAGCGTTGGTGGTAGCGGGGAGCTGTTTTTT
TRBJ1-6 | TRBV4-2 | . | . | CASSPRDRTGNMALHF | TGTGCCAGCAGCCCGAGGGACCGCACCGGCAATATGGCCCTCCACTTT
TRBJ2-4 | TRBV9 | TRBD2 | many | CASSHGEGEGKNIQYF | TGTGCCAGCAGCCACGGCGAAGGGGAGGGCAAAAACATTCAGTACTTC
TRBJ2-5 | TRBV6-6 | . | . | CASSYGHGNSGYF | TGTGCCAGCAGTTACGGGCATGGAAATTCGGGGTACTTC
TRBJ1-4 | TRBV29-1 | . | . | CSVEERDSTNEKLFF | TGCAGCGTTGAAGAAAGGGATTCAACTAATGAAAAACTGTTTTTT
TRBJ2-7 | TRBV5-1 | . | . | CAISSSYEQYF | TGCGCCATCAGCTCGAGCTACGAGCAGTACTTC
TRBJ2-7 | TRBV6-5 | . | many | CASSSAGDEQYF | TGTGCCAGCAGTTCCGCGGGTGACGAGCAGTACTTC
TRBJ1-2 | TRBV7-2 | TRBD1 | . | CASSVPRSGGRVDGYTF | TGTGCCAGCAGCGTACCCCGGTCAGGGGGGCGTGTGGATGGCTACACCTTC
TRBJ2-1 | TRBV12-3/TRBV12-4 | . | . | CASKRGGTSSYNEQFF | TGTGCCAGCAAAAGAGGGGGTACTAGCTCCTACAATGAGCAGTTCTTC
TRBJ1-5 | TRBV5-1 | . | once | CAGSVGIVGQPQHF | TGCGCCGGCAGCGTGGGCATAGTAGGTCAGCCCCAGCATTTT
TRBJ2-3 | TRBV7-9 | TRBD1 | many | CASSFRDRGADTQYF | TGTGCCAGCAGCTTTCGGGACAGGGGTGCAGATACGCAGTATTTT
TRBJ2-1 | TRBV27 | . | . | CASSLGVRATYNEQFF | TGTGCCAGCAGTTTAGGCGTTAGGGCCACATACAATGAGCAGTTCTTC
TRBJ2-7 | TRBV14 | . | . | CASSQDNGGEQYF | TGTGCCAGCAGCCAAGATAATGGGGGCGAGCAGTACTTC
TRBJ2-7 | TRBV7-2 | . | . | CASSHRQQTYEQYF | TGTGCCAGCAGCCACAGACAGCAAACCTACGAGCAGTACTTC
TRBJ1-2 | TRBV10-3 | . | . | CANGGSVYGYTF | TGTGCCAACGGAGGGAGCGTGTATGGCTACACCTTC
TRBJ2-3 | TRBV20-1 | . | few | CSTTGEGITQYF | TGCAGTACTACCGGCGAGGGAATAACGCAGTATTTT
TRBJ2-3 | TRBV5-1 | TRBD2 | few | CASSLSTSGWGTDTQYF | TGCGCCAGCAGCTTGTCCACTAGCGGGTGGGGGACAGATACGCAGTATTTT
TRBJ1-5 | TRBV12-3/TRBV12-4 | . | many | CASSLVGGFYSNQPQHF | TGTGCCAGCAGTTTGGTCGGAGGGTTTTATAGCAATCAGCCCCAGCATTTT
TRBJ2-1 | TRBV5-1 | TRBD1 | few | CASSTLPGTGGLDEQFF | TGCGCCAGCAGCACCCTACCCGGGACAGGGGGCTTGGATGAGCAGTTCTTC
TRBJ2-1 | TRBV7-2 | . | few | CASSSYGGRRDEQFF | TGTGCCAGCAGCTCATATGGGGGCAGGCGCGATGAGCAGTTCTTC
TRBJ2-1 | TRBV25-1 | . | . | CASSASLNSYNEQFF | TGTGCCAGCAGTGCGTCCTTAAACTCCTACAATGAGCAGTTCTTC
TRBJ2-7 | TRBV3-1 | . | . | CASSPQGGRRYEQYF | TGTGCCAGCAGCCCGCAGGGGGGGCGGAGGTACGAGCAGTACTTC
TRBJ2-3 | TRBV3-1 | . | . | CASSDRRDSTDTQYF | TGTGCCAGCAGCGACAGGCGGGACAGCACAGATACGCAGTATTTT
TRBJ2-7 | TRBV14 | TRBD1 | . | CASSLRDRGFYEQYF | TGTGCCAGCAGCCTCCGGGACAGGGGCTTCTACGAGCAGTACTTC
TRBJ1-2 | TRBV27 | . | . | CASSLSLNYGYTF | TGTGCCAGCAGTTTATCTCTTAACTATGGCTACACCTTC
TRBJ2-1 | TRBV20-1 | . | once | CSARAPLAGHYNEQFF | TGCAGTGCTAGAGCGCCTCTGGCGGGGCATTACAATGAGCAGTTCTTC
TRBJ1-6 | TRBV7-3 | . | . | CASSFDALEGRSNSPLHF | TGTGCCAGCAGCTTCGATGCCCTTGAGGGGAGGTCGAATTCACCCCTCCACTTT
TRBJ1-4 | TRBV2 | . | once | CASGVGGGKLFF | TGTGCTAGCGGTGTGGGGGGCGGAAAACTGTTTTTT
TRBJ2-7 | TRBV29-1 | TRBD1 | . | CSVKGTGTGEQYF | TGCAGCGTAAAGGGGACAGGGACGGGGGAGCAGTACTTC
TRBJ2-5 | TRBV20-1 | TRBD2 | . | CSARDGVPFAGDQETQYF | TGCAGTGCTAGAGATGGGGTCCCGTTTGCGGGGGATCAGGAGACCCAGTACTTC
TRBJ2-1 | TRBV27 | TRBD2 | . | CASSFSGGFDEQFF | TGTGCCAGCAGTTTTAGCGGGGGGTTCGATGAGCAGTTCTTC
TRBJ2-6 | TRBV7-9 | . | . | CASSLGLVSGANVLTF | TGTGCCAGCAGCCTAGGACTTGTCTCTGGGGCCAACGTCCTGACTTTC
TRBJ1-4 | TRBV20-1 | . | . | CSASGGSGEKLFF | TGCAGTGCTAGCGGGGGATCCGGGGAAAAACTGTTTTTT
TRBJ2-7 | TRBV12-3/TRBV12-4 | . | . | CASSLAKRGQSSSYEQYF | TGTGCCAGCAGTTTAGCTAAGCGAGGTCAATCGAGCTCCTACGAGCAGTACTTC
TRBJ2-1 | TRBV5-5 | . | . | CASSTGSFLGYEQFF | TGTGCCAGCAGCACAGGGAGTTTCCTGGGGTATGAGCAGTTCTTC
TRBJ2-1 | TRBV20-1 | . | . | CSGMWSSYNEQFF | TGCAGTGGTATGTGGAGCTCCTACAATGAGCAGTTCTTC
TRBJ2-5 | TRBV10-2 | . | . | CASSEFSVEETQYF | TGCGCCAGCAGTGAGTTTTCCGTCGAAGAGACCCAGTACTTC
TRBJ1-1 | TRBV2 | . | . | CASHRDSAEAFF | TGTGCCAGCCACCGGGACTCAGCCGAAGCTTTCTTT
TRBJ2-7 | TRBV28 | . | many | CASSLPEGIYEQYF | TGTGCCAGCAGTTTACCTGAAGGGATCTACGAGCAGTACTTC